One and the same sample provided the 17 T cell receptor beta chains below, sequenced in a study of T cell repertoires in cytomegalovirus infection. From the reads, TCRdb called clonotypes with MiXCR, one entry per CDR3 protein. This table holds some 230,000 distinct CDR3 sequences, 22% found once. Material: CD8+ T cells from PBMCs. The receptor set was obtained from a human donor in good health (CMV status not recorded). Some clones in this sample may be carry-over from other donors' samples.

The chain combines TRBV12-3 or TRBV12-4 with TRBJ1-2; D possibly corresponds to TRBD1 (6 bases). The CDR3 sequence is 13 residues long. V lost 8 bases and J lost 8, with 18 bases in between. The CDR3, as DNA: TGTGCCAGCCTCCGAAACAGGGCAGGGGGCTACACCTTC. This encodes CASLRNRAGGYTF.

This chain uses TRBV6-1 with TRBJ1-1; D is ambiguous. The V gene's germline CDR1 is MNHNS and CDR2 SASEGT. This CDR3 is 14 amino acids long. V was pared by 1 base and J by 1 base, with 7 bases between. CDR3 region: CASSEGGRNTEAFF. CDR3 DNA: TGTGCCAGCAGTGAAGGAGGACGGAACACTGAAGCTTTCTTT.

In this sample, this clonotype turned up many times. The chain joins TRBV28 to TRBJ1-5; D is unresolved. V was cut by 6 bases and J by 4 bases, with 13 bases left in between. Germline assignment: CDR1 MDHEN and CDR2 SYDVKM. This CDR3 comprises 14 residues. This CDR3 is CASRVVETNQPQHF. CDR3 in DNA: TGTGCCAGCAGAGTCGTAGAGACGAATCAGCCCCAGCATTTT.

The gene calls are TRBV12-3 or TRBV12-4 and TRBJ2-5; 11 nucleotides align to TRBD2. V was pared by 5 bases and J by 5 bases, with 7 bases of the junction left unmatched. There are 15 residues in the CDR3. CDR3 nucleotides: TGTGCCAGCAGTCACCTAGCGGGGGGCGTCGAGACCCAGTACTTC. Amino acid sequence: CASSHLAGGVETQYF.

By share, this clonotype ranks as medium-sized. The rearrangement joins TRBV7-2 to TRBJ2-7; 7 nucleotides agree with TRBD1. The CDR3 is 15 residues long. CDR1 is SGHTA and CDR2 is FQGNSA in the germline V gene. The J segment lost 5 bases and the V segment lost 0 bases, leaving 7 bases of the junction unmatched. CDR3 sequence (DNA): TGTGCCAGCAGCTTAGCTACAGGGGAGCGACACGAGCAGTACTTC. Amino acid sequence: CASSLATGERHEQYF.

This clonotype was observed a handful of times. The chain recombines TRBV15 with TRBJ1-1; D is unclear. V lost 0 bases to trimming and J lost 1 base, with 9 bases between them. This CDR3 region has 15 residues. CDR1 LNHNV and CDR2 YYDKDF come from the germline V gene (reference sequence). In DNA form, the CDR3 reads TGTGCCACCAGCAGAGAAGGCGAGCGGAACACTGAAGCTTTCTTT. Translation: CATSREGERNTEAFF.

The rearrangement links TRBV12-3 or TRBV12-4 to TRBJ1-2; D is undetermined. The V end was cut by 4 bases, the J end by 3 bases, with 12 bases between. The CDR3 is made up of 14 amino acids. CDR3 DNA: TGTGCCAGCAGTTCGACGCAAGGGTACTATGGCTACACCTTC. Protein: CASSSTQGYYGYTF.

This clonotype came up many times. The chain combines TRBV7-6 with TRBJ1-6; unclear D gene. V gave up 4 bases and J gave up 0 bases, with 10 bases separating them. Germline CDR1 and CDR2: SGHVS and FNYEAQ. There are 16 residues in the CDR3. The DNA for the CDR3 is TGTGCCAGCAGCTGGGGAGGTGACTCCTATAATTCACCCCTCCACTTT. This translates into CASSWGGDSYNSPLHF.

This clonotype was seen only a few times. This chain joins TRBV2 and TRBJ2-3; D unresolved. The CDR3 runs 15 residues. Germline-derived CDR1 and CDR2 are SNHLY and FYNNEI. V was shortened by 7 bases and J by 2 bases, with 16 bases between the two germline ends. The CDR3 region is CASTSSGPATDTQYF. As DNA, the CDR3 is TGTGCCAGCACCTCCTCAGGTCCCGCCACAGATACGCAGTATTTT.

This clonotype occurred a few times. The chain has TRBV11-3 and TRBJ2-5; 7 positions match TRBD2. The J segment lost 5 bases and the V segment lost 5 bases, leaving 8 bases of the junction unmatched. Germline-derived CDR1 and CDR2 are SGHNT and YENEEA. The CDR3 extends over 14 amino acids. Here the CDR3 reads CASSLSGVLETQYF. Here the CDR3 DNA reads TGTGCCAGCAGCCTCAGCGGGGTTTTGGAGACCCAGTACTTC.

The chain couples TRBV27 to TRBJ2-7; 9 bases agree with TRBD2. The CDR3 runs to 15 residues. J was trimmed by 1 base and V by 8 bases; bases with no gene match: 9. CDR1 MNHEY and CDR2 SMNVEV come from the germline V gene (reference sequence). The DNA for the CDR3 is TGTGCCAGCTCAGATAGCGGGGGACCATCCTACGAGCAGTACTTC. It codes for CASSDSGGPSYEQYF.

The chain uses TRBV29-1 and TRBJ1-2, with D unresolved. Trimming left V 2 bases short and J 3 bases short, with 10 bases between. Germline V CDR1 and CDR2: SQVTM, ANQGSEA. The CDR3 runs to 13 residues. CDR3 sequence: CSVEREGYYGYTF. CDR3 nucleotides: TGCAGCGTTGAAAGGGAGGGATACTATGGCTACACCTTC.

The chain joins TRBV28 to TRBJ2-5; tentative D call: TRBD2 (5 bases). CDR1 and CDR2 from the germline V gene are MDHEN and SYDVKM. Trimming removed 5 bases at V and 4 bases at J, with 14 bases between. This CDR3 is built from 14 residues. The CDR3 coding sequence is TGTGCCAGCAGTCCAGGAGGCAGAACAGAGACCCAGTACTTC. Protein: CASSPGGRTETQYF.

A few counts support this clonotype. This chain links TRBV15 with TRBJ2-6; D is possibly TRBD1 (5 bases). The V end was cut by 3 bases, the J end by 0 bases, with 12 bases between. The germline V gene has CDR1 LNHNV and CDR2 YYDKDF (reference sequence). The CDR3 covers 17 residues. The CDR3 loop is CATSRETVLSGANVLTF. The CDR3 nucleotides read TGTGCCACCAGCAGGGAGACAGTCCTCTCTGGGGCCAACGTCCTGACTTTC.

This clonotype appeared a few times. The chain joins TRBV5-6 to TRBJ2-1; TRBD2 matches at 12 bases. The CDR3 is 15 amino acids. With 4 bases clipped from V and 9 bases from J, the junction kept 8 bases outside the gene matches. Looked up from germline, CDR1 is SGHDT and CDR2 is YYEEEE. Here the CDR3 DNA reads TGTGCCAGCAGCGCGACTAGCGGGGGAAGTAGTGAGCAGTTCTTC. Translation: CASSATSGGSSEQFF. The full variable domain, in which reference TRBV5-6 and TRBJ2-1 provide the parts outside the CDR3, is DAGVTQSPTHLIKTRGQQVTLRCSPKSGHDTVSWYQQALGQGPQFIFQYYEEEERQRGNFPDRFSGHQFPNYSSELNVNALLLGDSALYLCASSATSGGSSEQFFGPGTRLTVL.

There are a few counts of this clonotype. The rearrangement joins TRBV28 to TRBJ2-2, with 14 bases identical to TRBD2. Germline assignment: CDR1 MDHEN and CDR2 SYDVKM. V shed 6 bases, J shed 7 bases, and the junction held 7 bases outside the gene matches. The CDR3 contains 16 residues. CDR3 sequence: CASSLRTSGGFGELFF. In DNA, the CDR3 is TGTGCCAGCAGCCTCAGGACTAGCGGGGGGTTCGGGGAGCTGTTTTTT.

There are many counts of this clonotype. This chain connects TRBV7-8 to TRBJ2-1; D uncertain. Germline CDR1 is SGHVS and CDR2 is FQNEAQ. CDR3 size: 12 residues. Trimming took off 1 base at V and 12 bases at J, with 10 bases between the two ends. CDR3 protein: CASSLESLRQFF. CDR3 nucleotides: TGTGCCAGCAGCTTAGAGTCCCTTCGGCAGTTCTTC.